This record concerns one T cell receptor (beta chain) sequence. Its target is not known. TCRdb re-derived calls from the 5' RACE reads in MiXCR, one entry per CDR3 protein. The repertoire holds 350,000 or so distinct CDR3 sequences, with approximately 13% as singletons. This sample was included in a study of identical twins. Study results and caveats: Beta out-of-frame twin sharing showed a weaker excess. The same donors were not followed; conclusions instead depended on cross-sectional statistical analysis.

Separately, the same data were catalogued under a study of yellow fever vaccine responses in identical twins.

The material sequenced was CD8+ T cells sorted from blood. This sequence originates from a woman aged 18-29 years in good health.

CDR3 sequence: CASSVAGPTDTQYF. The CDR3 bases are TGTGCCAGCAGCGTAGCGGGTCCCACAGATACGCAGTATTTT. V usage is TRBV9 and J usage is TRBJ2-3, with D unresolved. V shed 0 bases and J shed 2 bases, with 7 bases lying between them. This CDR3 has 14 amino acids. Germline values: CDR1 SGDLS, CDR2 YYNGEE.